This T cell receptor beta chain was profiled in a study of T cell responses to AZD1222 COVID-19 vaccine. The assay was immunoSEQ multiplex PCR, and TCRdb's table has in-frame clones only and misses some. The profile shows about 100,000 clones, 90% of them singletons. The CDR3 runs 14 residues. Trimming shortened V by 5 bases and J by 2 bases, and 10 bases separated the two germline ends. Germline V lookup: CDR1 MNHEY, CDR2 SVGAGI. The rearrangement links TRBV6-5 to TRBJ2-4; D ambiguous. This sequence was found in an adult in good health. Specimen: peripheral blood, collected on day 0 of AZD1222 vaccination. The CDR3 bases are TGTGCCAGCAGTCCCGGGTGGTCCAAAAACATTCAGTACTTC. It translates to CASSPGWSKNIQYF.